This T cell receptor beta chain was recovered during a study of T cell repertoires in cytomegalovirus infection. Background on the study: Evidence of both CMV infection and a matching HLA type came from public TCR beta signatures. Overall study results and limits: Frequencies of public TCR beta families were cumulated, and this identified carriers of CMV plus the relevant HLA. In two of eight donors, the top clonotype was HLA-C-restricted CMV-specific.

TCRdb recomputed calls from the reads with MiXCR, one row per CDR3 protein. The repertoire consists of 160,000 or so distinct CDR3 sequences, with less than 25% occurring once and the leading ten covering roughly 25%. Trimming removed 5 bases at V and 0 bases at J, with 9 bases between. The CDR3 totals 14 residues. Germline V CDR1 and CDR2: MNHNY, SVGAGI (reference sequence). In its sample, this clonotype was seen a few times. Its antigen is unidentified. This rearrangement joins TRBV6-6 to TRBJ2-3; D uncertain. Source: CD8+ T cells from cultured PBMCs, taken from culture after CMV antigen stimulation. This receptor was identified in a human donor in good health (CMV status not recorded). Some clones in this sample may be carry-over from other donors' samples. The CDR3, as DNA: TGTGCCAGCAGTGACCGCCGGAGCACAGATACGCAGTATTTT. Translated, it gives CASSDRRSTDTQYF.